This TCR beta chain comes out of a study of OX40 agonist ivuxolimab in advanced cancers. Study in general: The study reported partial responses in three patients: one hepatocellular carcinoma, two cutaneous melanoma.

Study-level findings and limits: Some of the nonresponding patients also showed low levels of normalized T-cell clonal expansion.

Of note for this clone: What it recognizes is unknown.

With 4 bases removed from V and 2 bases from J, the gap between germline ends came to 18 bases. Germline CDR1 and CDR2: SGHTA and FQGNSA. The CDR3 runs 16 residues. The method was immunoSEQ multiplex PCR; TCRdb's version includes in-frame clones alone and lacks a portion of them. Of about 77,000 clones in the sample, around nine tenths are singletons; the top ten hold roughly 5.8%. This chain links TRBV7-2 with TRBJ2-7, with D possibly being TRBD2 (6 bases). The source of this sequence is an adult with an advanced solid tumor such as melanoma, head and neck, liver or kidney cancer. Here the sequenced sample was CD4+ or CD8+ T cells sorted from blood, taken in a trial of the OX40 agonist ivuxolimab. CDR3 sequence: CASSSLGGAWTYEQYF. CDR3 nucleotide sequence: TGTGCCAGCAGCTCCTTGGGCGGGGCATGGACCTACGAGCAGTACTTC.